What follows describes a single T cell receptor (beta chain). Only in-frame clones appear in the TCRdb table, and some are missing; sequencing was by immunoSEQ multiplex PCR. The sample comprises more than 95,000 clones, around 87% of which are singletons, and 2.9% rests with the top ten. V was pared by 6 bases and J by 5 bases, with 8 bases between. CDR1 LGHDT and CDR2 YNNKEL come from the germline V gene (reference sequence). The CDR3 has 11 residues. The record originates from a study of control samples from healthy donors and cancer patients. This receptor was taken from a man in his sixties in good health. This chain uses TRBV3-1 (or the pseudogene TRBV3-2) with TRBJ2-7; D is ambiguous. The sequenced sample was blood. The CDR3 DNA is TGTGCCAGCAGACTAAATGACGAGCAGTACTTC. The encoded protein is CASRLNDEQYF.